This is a list of T cell receptor beta chains from one sample in a study of blood T cell repertoires in COVID-19. Sequencing was performed with immunoSEQ multiplex PCR; in TCRdb, only in-frame clones are kept and a portion is missing. The top ten clones hold approximately 2% of a sample with around 120,000 clones, more than 60% of them seen once. Material for sequencing was peripheral blood. The receptors come from a woman aged 70-85 years with acute or convalescent COVID-19. Both conserved end residues are part of each CDR3. Each record gives: J gene, V gene, CDR3 length, CDR3 protein.

j_gene: TRBJ1-5; v_gene: TRBV2; len: 13; CDR3aa: CASSVTGDQPQHF
j_gene: TRBJ1-2; v_gene: TRBV4-3; len: 15; CDR3aa: CASSQGLDRISGYTF
j_gene: TRBJ2-1; v_gene: TRBV4-2; len: 18; CDR3aa: CASSQESSGASSYNEQFF
j_gene: TRBJ1-1; v_gene: TRBV6-5; len: 15; CDR3aa: CASRDRFPEDTEAFF
j_gene: TRBJ2-7; v_gene: TRBV5-1; len: 14; CDR3aa: CASSLALGGYEQYF
j_gene: TRBJ1-2; v_gene: TRBV6-4; len: 13; CDR3aa: CASSDSEGRGYTF
j_gene: TRBJ1-1; v_gene: TRBV9; len: 14; CDR3aa: CASSVTGSNTEAFF
j_gene: TRBJ2-2; v_gene: TRBV2; len: 14; CDR3aa: CASRVLARTGELFF
j_gene: TRBJ2-3; v_gene: TRBV29-1; len: 15; CDR3aa: CSVAPGLTFADTQYF
j_gene: TRBJ1-4; v_gene: TRBV10-3; len: 14; CDR3aa: CAIRGQGKGEKLFF
j_gene: TRBJ2-7; v_gene: TRBV9; len: 16; CDR3aa: CASSVGLADLSGEQYF
j_gene: TRBJ2-3; v_gene: TRBV5-4; len: 16; CDR3aa: CASSKGLAVATDTQYF
j_gene: TRBJ1-5; v_gene: TRBV19; len: 13; CDR3aa: CASSPQADQPQHF
j_gene: TRBJ2-1; v_gene: TRBV10-2; len: 16; CDR3aa: CASSELAGKGYNEQFF
j_gene: TRBJ2-4; v_gene: TRBV7-2; len: 19; CDR3aa: CASSSNPTSGGLAKNIQYF
j_gene: TRBJ1-1; v_gene: TRBV29-1; len: 14; CDR3aa: CSVEWTGMNTEAFF
j_gene: TRBJ1-4; v_gene: TRBV5-1; len: 16; CDR3aa: CASSLPSGTTGEKLFF
j_gene: TRBJ2-5; v_gene: TRBV4-1; len: 15; CDR3aa: CASSHQDSEGETQYF
j_gene: TRBJ2-7; v_gene: TRBV5-5; len: 14; CDR3aa: CASSPGGTLYEQYF
j_gene: TRBJ1-2; v_gene: TRBV6-5; len: 14; CDR3aa: CASSPAFQGAGYTF
j_gene: TRBJ1-1; v_gene: TRBV7-9; len: 15; CDR3aa: CASSPNGQMNTEAFF
j_gene: TRBJ1-2; v_gene: TRBV2; len: 16; CDR3aa: CASSVNRATYPYGYTF
j_gene: TRBJ2-3; v_gene: TRBV7-2; len: 16; CDR3aa: CASSPVGRGYADTQYF
j_gene: TRBJ2-7; v_gene: TRBV6-1; len: 15; CDR3aa: CASSDKPVGAYEQYF
j_gene: TRBJ1-6; v_gene: TRBV5-1; len: 16; CDR3aa: CASSSGTGNYNSPLHF
j_gene: TRBJ1-4; v_gene: TRBV2; len: 15; CDR3aa: CASSDFRGANEKLFF
j_gene: TRBJ1-4; v_gene: TRBV6-5; len: 15; CDR3aa: CASSLQGFVGEKLFF
j_gene: TRBJ2-3; v_gene: TRBV7-9; len: 14; CDR3aa: CASSAGGGPDTQYF
j_gene: TRBJ1-2; v_gene: TRBV5-1; len: 16; CDR3aa: CASSPNRFLTDYGYTF
j_gene: TRBJ1-3; v_gene: TRBV18; len: 18; CDR3aa: CASSPLEMSAVAGNTIYF
j_gene: TRBJ2-7; v_gene: TRBV6-2/TRBV6-3; len: 17; CDR3aa: CASSHPYPDRGRYEQYF
j_gene: TRBJ2-7; v_gene: TRBV21-1; len: 16; CDR3aa: CASSNRTSGGIYEQYF
j_gene: TRBJ1-1; v_gene: TRBV25-1; len: 13; CDR3aa: CASTRTGDTEAFF
j_gene: TRBJ1-5; v_gene: TRBV6-2/TRBV6-3; len: 15; CDR3aa: CASSYAGTGGEPQHF
j_gene: TRBJ1-3; v_gene: TRBV18; len: 15; CDR3aa: CASSPTEISGNTIYF
j_gene: TRBJ2-7; v_gene: TRBV7-2; len: 15; CDR3aa: CASSLVWTGSYEQYF
j_gene: TRBJ2-2; v_gene: TRBV18; len: 15; CDR3aa: CASSRGDRFTGELFF
j_gene: TRBJ2-7; v_gene: TRBV11-2; len: 15; CDR3aa: CASSFTGQTHYEQYF
j_gene: TRBJ1-4; v_gene: TRBV7-2; len: 15; CDR3aa: CASSSSGGPNEKLFF
j_gene: TRBJ2-6; v_gene: TRBV27; len: 17; CDR3aa: CASSPPDRYSGANVLTF
j_gene: TRBJ1-2; v_gene: TRBV28; len: 14; CDR3aa: CASSATASNYGYTF
j_gene: TRBJ1-6; v_gene: TRBV27; len: 14; CDR3aa: CASSGLLYNSPLHF